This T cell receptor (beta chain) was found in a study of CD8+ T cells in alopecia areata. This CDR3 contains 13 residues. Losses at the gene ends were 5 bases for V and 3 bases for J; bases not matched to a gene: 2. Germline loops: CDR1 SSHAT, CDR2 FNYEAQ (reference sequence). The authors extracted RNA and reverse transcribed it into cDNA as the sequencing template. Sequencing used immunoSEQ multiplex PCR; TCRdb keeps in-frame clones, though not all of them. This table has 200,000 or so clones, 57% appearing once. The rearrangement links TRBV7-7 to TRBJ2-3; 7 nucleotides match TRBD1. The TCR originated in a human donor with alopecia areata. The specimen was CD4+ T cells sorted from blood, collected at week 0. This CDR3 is CASSQTGTDTQYF. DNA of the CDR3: TGTGCCAGCAGCCAGACAGGGACAGATACGCAGTATTTT.